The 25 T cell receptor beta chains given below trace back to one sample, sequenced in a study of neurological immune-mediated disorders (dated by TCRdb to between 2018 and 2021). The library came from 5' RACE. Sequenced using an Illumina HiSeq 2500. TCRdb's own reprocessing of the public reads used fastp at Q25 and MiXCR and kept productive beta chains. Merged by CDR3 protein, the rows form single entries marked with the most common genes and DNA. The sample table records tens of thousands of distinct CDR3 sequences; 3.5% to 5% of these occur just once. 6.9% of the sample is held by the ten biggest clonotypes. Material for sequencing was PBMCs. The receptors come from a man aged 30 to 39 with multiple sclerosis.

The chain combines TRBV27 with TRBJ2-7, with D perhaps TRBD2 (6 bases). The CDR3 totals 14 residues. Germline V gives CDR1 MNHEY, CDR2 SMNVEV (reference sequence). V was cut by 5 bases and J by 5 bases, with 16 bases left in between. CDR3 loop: CASSSLPEGNEQYF. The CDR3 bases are TGTGCCAGCAGTAGCCTCCCGGAGGGGAACGAGCAGTACTTC.

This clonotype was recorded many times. In DNA form, the CDR3 reads TGTGCCAGCAGGGGACTACTAGCGGGGGACTCCTACAATGAGCAGTTCTTC. Encoded protein: CASRGLLAGDSYNEQFF. The rearrangement links TRBV12-3 or TRBV12-4 to TRBJ2-1; 11 bases map to TRBD2. The CDR3 loop spans 17 amino acids. The J segment lost 0 bases and the V segment lost 6 bases, leaving 7 bases of the junction unmatched.

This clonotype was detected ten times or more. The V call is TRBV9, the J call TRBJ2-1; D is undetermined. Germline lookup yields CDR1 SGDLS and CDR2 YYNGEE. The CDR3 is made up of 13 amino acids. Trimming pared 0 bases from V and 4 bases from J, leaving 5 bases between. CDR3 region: CASSVGRYNEQFF. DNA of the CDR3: TGTGCCAGCAGCGTAGGGCGGTACAATGAGCAGTTCTTC. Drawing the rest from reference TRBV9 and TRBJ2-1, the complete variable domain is DSGVTQTPKHLITATGQRVTLRCSPRSGDLSVYWYQQSLDQGLQFLIQYYNGEERAKGNILERFSAQQFPDLHSELNLSSLELGDSALYFCASSVGRYNEQFFGPGTRLTVL.

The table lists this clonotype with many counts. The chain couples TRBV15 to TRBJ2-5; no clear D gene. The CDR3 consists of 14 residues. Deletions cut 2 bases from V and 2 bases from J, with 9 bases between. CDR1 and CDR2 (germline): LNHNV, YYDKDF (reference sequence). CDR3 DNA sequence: TGTGCCACCAGCAGAATCGCACAGCAAGAGACCCAGTACTTC. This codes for CATSRIAQQETQYF.

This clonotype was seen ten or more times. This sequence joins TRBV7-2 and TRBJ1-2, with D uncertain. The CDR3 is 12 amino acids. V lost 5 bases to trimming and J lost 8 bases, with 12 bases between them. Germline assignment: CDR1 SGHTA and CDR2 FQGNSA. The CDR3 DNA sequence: TGTGCCAGCAGCCCGACGCCTTGGGGCTACACCTTC. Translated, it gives CASSPTPWGYTF. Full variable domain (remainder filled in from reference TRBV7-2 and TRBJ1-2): GAGVSQSPSNKVTEKGKDVELRCDPISGHTALYWYRQSLGQGLEFLIYFQGNSAPDKSGLPSDRFSAERTGGSVSTLTIQRTQQEDSAVYLCASSPTPWGYTFGSGTRLTVV.

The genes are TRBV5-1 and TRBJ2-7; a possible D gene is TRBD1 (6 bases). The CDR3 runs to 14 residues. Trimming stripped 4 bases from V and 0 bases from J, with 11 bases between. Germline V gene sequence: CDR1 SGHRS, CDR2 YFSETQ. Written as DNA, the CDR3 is TGCGCCAGCAGCAGGACAGTGAGCTCCTACGAGCAGTACTTC. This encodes CASSRTVSSYEQYF.

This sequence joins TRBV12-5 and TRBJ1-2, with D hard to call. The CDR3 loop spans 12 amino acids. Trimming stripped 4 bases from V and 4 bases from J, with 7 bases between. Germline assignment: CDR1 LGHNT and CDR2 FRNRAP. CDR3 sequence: CASGSPSYGYTF. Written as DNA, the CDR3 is TGTGCTAGTGGTTCCCCTAGCTATGGCTACACCTTC.

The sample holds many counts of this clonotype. The DNA for the CDR3 is TGCGCCAGCAGCCAACCGGGACAGTTGAACACTGAAGCTTTCTTT. It encodes CASSQPGQLNTEAFF. The chain recombines TRBV4-1 with TRBJ1-1; TRBD1 matches at 7 bases. Germline values: CDR1 MGHRA, CDR2 YSYEKL. This CDR3 region has 15 residues. With V trimmed by 2 bases and J by 0 bases, 3 bases remained unmatched.

CDR3 DNA sequence: TGTGCCAGCAGCCACCACCGGGACTTAGCAGCAGATACGCAGTATTTT. Its protein is CASSHHRDLAADTQYF. The V and J genes are TRBV3-1 and TRBJ2-3; D might be TRBD2 (6 bases). The CDR3 is 16 amino acids. The V gene lost 3 bases and the J gene lost 4 bases, with 17 bases spanning the gap. Germline V CDR1 and CDR2: LGHDT, YNNKEL (reference sequence).

The CDR3 protein is CASRPQRGQPQHF. The CDR3 bases are TGTGCCAGCAGGCCACAAAGGGGTCAGCCCCAGCATTTT. The chain combines TRBV6-1 with TRBJ1-5, with D perhaps matching TRBD1 (5 bases). The germline V and J ends were trimmed by 6 bases and 6 bases, with 12 bases remaining between them. Germline V gene sequence: CDR1 MNHNS, CDR2 SASEGT. The CDR3 covers 13 residues.

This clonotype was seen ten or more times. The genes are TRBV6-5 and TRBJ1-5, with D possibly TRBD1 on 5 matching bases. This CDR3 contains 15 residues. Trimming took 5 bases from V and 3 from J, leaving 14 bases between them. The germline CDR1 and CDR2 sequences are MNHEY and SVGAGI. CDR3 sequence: CASSPSPGLNQPQHF. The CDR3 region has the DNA TGTGCCAGCAGTCCCTCCCCGGGACTCAATCAGCCCCAGCATTTT.

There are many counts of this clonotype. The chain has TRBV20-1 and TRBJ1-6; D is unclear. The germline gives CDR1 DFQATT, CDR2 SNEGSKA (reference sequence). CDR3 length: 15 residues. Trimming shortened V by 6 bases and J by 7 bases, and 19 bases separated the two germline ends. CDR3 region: CSAGRFEVENSPLHF. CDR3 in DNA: TGCAGTGCCGGGCGGTTTGAGGTTGAGAATTCACCCCTCCACTTT.

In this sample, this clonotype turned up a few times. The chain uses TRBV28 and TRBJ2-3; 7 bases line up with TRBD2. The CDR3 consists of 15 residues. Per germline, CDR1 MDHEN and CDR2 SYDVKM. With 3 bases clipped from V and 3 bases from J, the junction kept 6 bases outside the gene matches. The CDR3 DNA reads TGTGCCAGCAGTTTCGGCGGGGGTGCAACAGATACGCAGTATTTT. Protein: CASSFGGGATDTQYF.

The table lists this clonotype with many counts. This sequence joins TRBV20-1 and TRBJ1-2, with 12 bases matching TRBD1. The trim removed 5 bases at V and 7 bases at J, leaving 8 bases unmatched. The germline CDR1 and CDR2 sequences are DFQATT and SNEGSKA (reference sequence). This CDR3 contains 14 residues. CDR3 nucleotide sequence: TGCAGTGCTCCCCCGGGACAGGGGGCCCTTGGCTACACCTTC. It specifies CSAPPGQGALGYTF.

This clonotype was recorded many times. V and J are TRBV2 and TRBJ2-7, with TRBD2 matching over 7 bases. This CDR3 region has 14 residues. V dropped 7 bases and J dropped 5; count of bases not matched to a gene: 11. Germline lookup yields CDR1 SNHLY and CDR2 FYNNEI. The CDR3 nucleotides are TGTGCCAGCACTCGAGGGGCCCGGGAGGACGAGCAGTACTTC. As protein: CASTRGAREDEQYF.

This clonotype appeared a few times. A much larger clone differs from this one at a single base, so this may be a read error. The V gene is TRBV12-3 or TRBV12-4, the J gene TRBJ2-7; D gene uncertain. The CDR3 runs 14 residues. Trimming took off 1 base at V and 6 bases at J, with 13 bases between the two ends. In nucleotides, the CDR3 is TGTGCCAGCAGTTTAGGGGGTACTATTATCGAGCAGTACTTC. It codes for CASSLGGTIIEQYF.

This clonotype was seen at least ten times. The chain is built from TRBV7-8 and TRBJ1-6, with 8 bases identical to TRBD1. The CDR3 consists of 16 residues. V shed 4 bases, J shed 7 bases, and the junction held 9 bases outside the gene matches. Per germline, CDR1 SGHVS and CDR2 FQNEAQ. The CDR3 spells CASSSWGQVGNSPLHF. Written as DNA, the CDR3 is TGTGCCAGCAGCTCCTGGGGACAGGTTGGAAATTCACCCCTCCACTTT.

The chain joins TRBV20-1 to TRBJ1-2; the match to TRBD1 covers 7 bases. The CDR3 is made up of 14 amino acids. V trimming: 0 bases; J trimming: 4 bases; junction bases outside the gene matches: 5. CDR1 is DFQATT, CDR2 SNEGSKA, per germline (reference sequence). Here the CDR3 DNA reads TGCAGTGCTAGAGATCAACAGGGGAGCTATGGCTACACCTTC. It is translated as CSARDQQGSYGYTF.

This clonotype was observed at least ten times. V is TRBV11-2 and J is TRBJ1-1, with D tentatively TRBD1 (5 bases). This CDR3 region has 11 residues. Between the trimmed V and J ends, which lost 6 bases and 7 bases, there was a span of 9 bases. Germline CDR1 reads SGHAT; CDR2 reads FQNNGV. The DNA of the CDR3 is TGTGCCAGCAGGTTACAGGTTGAAGCTTTCTTT. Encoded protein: CASRLQVEAFF.

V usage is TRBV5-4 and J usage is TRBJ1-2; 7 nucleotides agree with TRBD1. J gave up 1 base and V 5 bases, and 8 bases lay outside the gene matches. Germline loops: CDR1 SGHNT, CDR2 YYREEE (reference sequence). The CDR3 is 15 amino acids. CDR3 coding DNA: TGTGCCAGCAGTTCCGGGACAGTGATTAACTATGGCTACACCTTC. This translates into CASSSGTVINYGYTF.

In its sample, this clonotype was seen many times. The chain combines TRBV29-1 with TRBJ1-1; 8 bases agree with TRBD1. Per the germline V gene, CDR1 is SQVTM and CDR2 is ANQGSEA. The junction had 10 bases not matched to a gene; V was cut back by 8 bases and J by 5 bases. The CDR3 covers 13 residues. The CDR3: CSFLTGGSTEAFF. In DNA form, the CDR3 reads TGCAGCTTCTTAACAGGGGGTAGTACTGAAGCTTTCTTT. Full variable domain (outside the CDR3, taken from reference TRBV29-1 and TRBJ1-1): SAVISQKPSRDICQRGTSLTIQCQVDSQVTMMFWYRQQPGQSLTLIATANQGSEATYESGFVIDKFPISRPNLTFSTLTVSNMSPEDSSIYLCSFLTGGSTEAFFGQGTRLTVV.

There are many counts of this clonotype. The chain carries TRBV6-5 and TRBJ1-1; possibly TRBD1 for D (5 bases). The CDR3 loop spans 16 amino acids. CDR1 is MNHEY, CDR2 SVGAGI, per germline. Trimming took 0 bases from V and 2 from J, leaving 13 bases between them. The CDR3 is CASSYSIGTGNTEAFF. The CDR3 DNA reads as TGTGCCAGCAGTTACTCGATCGGGACGGGTAACACTGAAGCTTTCTTT.

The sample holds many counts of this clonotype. The CDR3: CASSSKYRGQETQYF. The DNA for the CDR3 is TGCGCCAGCAGCTCCAAATACAGGGGGCAGGAGACCCAGTACTTC. The chain has TRBV5-1 and TRBJ2-5; 9 bases align to TRBD1. This CDR3 comprises 15 residues. Germline loops: CDR1 SGHRS, CDR2 YFSETQ. Trimming cost V 3 bases and J 5 bases; bases outside gene matches: 8.

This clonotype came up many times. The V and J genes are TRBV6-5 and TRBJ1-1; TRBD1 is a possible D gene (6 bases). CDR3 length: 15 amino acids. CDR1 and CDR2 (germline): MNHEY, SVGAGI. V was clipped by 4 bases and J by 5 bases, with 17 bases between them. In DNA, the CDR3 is TGTGCCAGCAGTTCTTTCGGGGGCGGAGGGACTGAAGCTTTCTTT. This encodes CASSSFGGGGTEAFF.

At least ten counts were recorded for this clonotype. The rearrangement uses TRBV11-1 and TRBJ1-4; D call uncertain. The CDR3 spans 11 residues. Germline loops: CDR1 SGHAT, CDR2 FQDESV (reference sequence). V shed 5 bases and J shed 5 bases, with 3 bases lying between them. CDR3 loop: CASSQNEKLFF. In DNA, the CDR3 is TGTGCCAGCAGCCAAAATGAAAAACTGTTTTTT.